Listed below are T cell receptor beta chains from one sample, sequenced in a study of blood T cell repertoires in COVID-19. Sequencing was performed with immunoSEQ multiplex PCR; in TCRdb, only in-frame clones are kept and a portion is missing. The data show approximately 74,000 clones, around 86% seen once. Sequencing was carried out using peripheral blood. These receptors all stem from a woman in her sixties with acute or convalescent COVID-19. Each CDR3 is given with its conserved first and last residue. A D gene is named only where the DNA matches it firmly. Expanded clones get a size class; other rows say once, few or many, or leave the size out.

V gene: TRBV11-2; clone size: once; J gene: TRBJ2-5; D gene: TRBD2; CDR3 DNA: TGTGCCAGCAGCTTAGGCGGGAGAGAGACCCAGTACTTC; CDR3 protein: CASSLGGRETQYF
V gene: TRBV7-6; clone size: -; J gene: TRBJ2-1; D gene: -; CDR3 DNA: TGTGCCAGCAGCTTAGTGGGCGGGACTTCTTACAATGAGCAGTTCTTC; CDR3 protein: CASSLVGGTSYNEQFF
V gene: TRBV27; clone size: -; J gene: TRBJ1-6; D gene: -; CDR3 DNA: TGTGCCAGCAGTTTACGGTCCTCCTATAATTCACCCCTCCACTTT; CDR3 protein: CASSLRSSYNSPLHF
V gene: TRBV4-2; clone size: -; J gene: TRBJ2-7; D gene: TRBD1; CDR3 DNA: TGTGCCAGCAGCCAAGATGGACAGGGGGCATTGGGAGAGCAGTACTTC; CDR3 protein: CASSQDGQGALGEQYF
V gene: TRBV7-9; clone size: -; J gene: TRBJ1-2; D gene: -; CDR3 DNA: TGTGCCAGCAGCCTCAATTCGGGCTATGGCTACACCTTC; CDR3 protein: CASSLNSGYGYTF
V gene: TRBV19; clone size: -; J gene: TRBJ2-2; D gene: TRBD2; CDR3 DNA: TGTGCCAGTAGTTTCGGGACTAATCGGGCCGGGGAGCTGTTTTTT; CDR3 protein: CASSFGTNRAGELFF
V gene: TRBV27; clone size: -; J gene: TRBJ2-3; D gene: -; CDR3 DNA: TGTGCCAGCAGCAGAGACGTAGCGGGCACAGATACGCAGTATTTT; CDR3 protein: CASSRDVAGTDTQYF
V gene: TRBV3-1/TRBV3-2; clone size: -; J gene: TRBJ2-6; D gene: -; CDR3 DNA: TGTGCCAGCAGCCAAGGGTCCTACGGGGAAATTGGGGCCAACGTCCTGACTTTC; CDR3 protein: CASSQGSYGEIGANVLTF
V gene: TRBV4-1; clone size: -; J gene: TRBJ2-2; D gene: -; CDR3 DNA: TGCGCCAGCAGCCCCAGGGAGTTGGGACAAGAACCGACCGGGGAGCTGTTTTTT; CDR3 protein: CASSPRELGQEPTGELFF
V gene: TRBV3-1/TRBV3-2; clone size: -; J gene: TRBJ2-1; D gene: TRBD2; CDR3 DNA: TGTGCCAGCAGCCGCTTAGCTAGCGGCTACAATGAGCAGTTCTTC; CDR3 protein: CASSRLASGYNEQFF
V gene: TRBV6-5; clone size: -; J gene: TRBJ1-2; D gene: -; CDR3 DNA: TGTGCCAGCAGGGACAGCCTTAACTATGGCTACACCTTC; CDR3 protein: CASRDSLNYGYTF
V gene: TRBV28; clone size: -; J gene: TRBJ2-7; D gene: -; CDR3 DNA: TGTGCCAGCAGTTTAAGGAGGGCCTTCTCCTACGAGCAGTACTTC; CDR3 protein: CASSLRRAFSYEQYF
V gene: TRBV27; clone size: -; J gene: TRBJ2-1; D gene: TRBD1; CDR3 DNA: TGTGCCAGCAGTACCCACCCCGGGACAGTCTACAATGAGCAGTTCTTC; CDR3 protein: CASSTHPGTVYNEQFF
V gene: TRBV7-8; clone size: -; J gene: TRBJ2-1; D gene: -; CDR3 DNA: TGTGCCAGCAGACCCGCACAGGGTTCTGAGTTCTTC; CDR3 protein: CASRPAQGSEFF
V gene: TRBV2; clone size: -; J gene: TRBJ2-7; D gene: TRBD2; CDR3 DNA: TGTGCCAGCATGGGGACTAGCGTGTACGAGCAGTACTTC; CDR3 protein: CASMGTSVYEQYF
V gene: TRBV30; clone size: -; J gene: TRBJ2-1; D gene: -; CDR3 DNA: TGTGCCTGGAGTGTGGTGGGGCAGGGAAAGAATGAGCAGTTCTTC; CDR3 protein: CAWSVVGQGKNEQFF
V gene: TRBV5-1; clone size: -; J gene: TRBJ2-7; D gene: TRBD1; CDR3 DNA: TGCGCCAGCAGCTTGGACAGGGGGTACGAGCAGTACTTC; CDR3 protein: CASSLDRGYEQYF
V gene: TRBV5-1; clone size: -; J gene: TRBJ2-7; D gene: TRBD2; CDR3 DNA: TGCGCCAGCAGCTTGTGGGCGGGGGTAAGCTCCTACGAGCAGTACTTC; CDR3 protein: CASSLWAGVSSYEQYF
V gene: TRBV11-3; clone size: -; J gene: TRBJ2-1; D gene: -; CDR3 DNA: TGTGCCAGCAGCCTTTCTTCCTACAATGAGCAGTTCTTC; CDR3 protein: CASSLSSYNEQFF
V gene: TRBV6-5; clone size: -; J gene: TRBJ2-1; D gene: -; CDR3 DNA: TGTGCCAGCAGTTCAGATCCCCAGAGGGTGGATGAGCAGTTCTTC; CDR3 protein: CASSSDPQRVDEQFF
V gene: TRBV7-8; clone size: -; J gene: TRBJ1-4; D gene: -; CDR3 DNA: TGTGCCAGCAGCTTAATTGCAGGGTTTAATGAAAAACTGTTTTTT; CDR3 protein: CASSLIAGFNEKLFF
V gene: TRBV10-3; clone size: -; J gene: TRBJ2-1; D gene: TRBD1; CDR3 DNA: TGTGCCATCAGACCGGGGGACAGGGGTAAAGATGAGCAGTTCTTC; CDR3 protein: CAIRPGDRGKDEQFF
V gene: TRBV2; clone size: -; J gene: TRBJ2-7; D gene: -; CDR3 DNA: TGTGCCAGCAGTCCTCCGACATCGCCGGTCTCAGATTTC; CDR3 protein: CASSPPTSPVSDF
V gene: TRBV12-3/TRBV12-4; clone size: -; J gene: TRBJ1-1; D gene: -; CDR3 DNA: TGTGCCAGCAGGATACTAGGTGAAGCTTTCTTT; CDR3 protein: CASRILGEAFF
V gene: TRBV5-1; clone size: once; J gene: TRBJ2-1; D gene: TRBD2; CDR3 DNA: TGCGCCAGCAGCTCCCACGGGGGGGGGCGCGGGTACAATGAGCAGTTCTTC; CDR3 protein: CASSSHGGGRGYNEQFF
V gene: TRBV9; clone size: -; J gene: TRBJ1-2; D gene: -; CDR3 DNA: TGTGCCAGCAGCGTAGAACAGGGATCTCATGGCTACACCTTC; CDR3 protein: CASSVEQGSHGYTF
V gene: TRBV7-9; clone size: -; J gene: TRBJ2-7; D gene: TRBD2; CDR3 DNA: TGTGCCAGCAGCCACCGACGGGGGGGCGGCATACTGGGCGAGCAGTACTTC; CDR3 protein: CASSHRRGGGILGEQYF
V gene: TRBV28; clone size: -; J gene: TRBJ1-2; D gene: -; CDR3 DNA: TGTGCCAGCAGTTTTGGAGGTCGAGGGAACTATGGCTACACCTTC; CDR3 protein: CASSFGGRGNYGYTF
V gene: TRBV6-2/TRBV6-3; clone size: -; J gene: TRBJ2-2; D gene: -; CDR3 DNA: TGTGCCAGCAGTTACTCGTTAGAGGTAGCCGGGGAGCTGTTTTTT; CDR3 protein: CASSYSLEVAGELFF
V gene: TRBV27; clone size: few; J gene: TRBJ2-1; D gene: TRBD2; CDR3 DNA: TGTGCCAGCAGTTCGTTAGCGGGAGCGTGGTACAATGAGCAGTTCTTC; CDR3 protein: CASSSLAGAWYNEQFF
V gene: TRBV15; clone size: -; J gene: TRBJ2-5; D gene: TRBD2; CDR3 DNA: TGTGCCACCAGCAGAACCGGGACTAGTGGAGAGACCCAGTACTTC; CDR3 protein: CATSRTGTSGETQYF
V gene: TRBV4-3; clone size: -; J gene: TRBJ2-7; D gene: TRBD1; CDR3 DNA: TGCGCCAGCAGCCAAGTAGGGACAGGGCTCTACGAGCAGTACTTC; CDR3 protein: CASSQVGTGLYEQYF